What follows are 6 T cell receptor beta chains derived from one specimen sequenced in a study of human T cells and chemical hapten exposure (dated by TCRdb to the early 2020s). Libraries were built with RACE. TCRdb lists the instrument as NextSeq 500. TCRdb cleaned the public reads at Q25 with fastp, built clones with MiXCR and kept in-frame beta chains. Identical CDR3 protein sequences are pooled into one entry, listed with their most common genes and DNA. Across this sample there are around 71,000 distinct CDR3 sequences, with approximately 9.8% seen only once. The ten largest clones capture more than 2.5% of the sample. Sample time point, as interpreted from the label and publication: patch test 1, 2 weeks after DPC sensitization. According to the study, the label for this sample's treatment or condition signals: therapeutic diphenylcyclopropenone sensitization with weekly scalp DPC. Sequenced here: whole blood, sampled in connection with sensitization to the hapten diphenylcyclopropenone (DPC). These receptors all stem from a woman aged 35 to 49 with alopecia areata. Some clones in this sample may be carry-over from other donors' samples.

This clonotype was counted many times. The chain joins TRBV4-3 to TRBJ1-4; 8 bases map to TRBD1. Germline CDR1 LGHNA, CDR2 YSLEER. Losses at the gene ends were 1 base for V and 8 bases for J; bases not matched to a gene: 9. CDR3 size: 16 residues. The CDR3 loop is CASSQGQGALEEKLFF. The CDR3 DNA sequence: TGCGCCAGCAGCCAAGGGCAGGGGGCGCTTGAGGAAAAACTGTTTTTT.

The table lists this clonotype with many counts. The genes are TRBV24-1 and TRBJ1-5; D is ambiguous. Germline assignment: CDR1 KGHDR and CDR2 SFDVKD. V was clipped by 4 bases and J by 2 bases, with 5 bases between them. The CDR3 totals 13 residues. CDR3 sequence: CATSDYRNQPQHF. The CDR3 nucleotides read TGTGCCACCAGTGACTATCGCAATCAGCCCCAGCATTTT.

This clonotype was picked up a small number of times. The genes are TRBV20-1 and TRBJ2-3; a possible D gene is TRBD2 (6 bases). This CDR3 comprises 14 residues. Trimming took 0 bases from V and 3 from J, leaving 10 bases between them. Germline assignment: CDR1 DFQATT and CDR2 SNEGSKA (reference sequence). The CDR3 DNA sequence: TGCAGTGCTAGAGATGGGGCGGGGACAGATACGCAGTATTTT. Its translation: CSARDGAGTDTQYF.

This clonotype has a count of ten or more. The chain recombines TRBV28 with TRBJ2-1, with D maybe TRBD2 (7 bases). From germline, CDR1 is MDHEN and CDR2 SYDVKM. This CDR3 comprises 15 residues. The germline V and J ends were trimmed by 10 bases and 4 bases, with 20 bases remaining between them. CDR3 sequence reads: CATLGGGGGYNEQFF. Here the CDR3 DNA reads TGTGCCACCCTGGGCGGAGGGGGGGGTTACAATGAGCAGTTCTTC. The variable domain in full, completed from reference TRBV28 and TRBJ2-1, reads DVKVTQSSRYLVKRTGEKVFLECVQDMDHENMFWYRQDPGLGLRLIYFSYDVKMKEKGDIPEGYSVSREKKERFSLILESASTNQTSMYLCATLGGGGGYNEQFFGPGTRLTVL.

This clonotype was seen repeatedly, ten times or more. The chain employs TRBV19 and TRBJ2-6; D call uncertain. V was cut by 9 bases and J by 4 bases, with 10 bases left in between. CDR3 size: 13 residues. Germline values: CDR1 LNHDA, CDR2 SQIVND (reference sequence). This chain's CDR3 is CASTLRGANVLTF. CDR3 nucleotide sequence: TGTGCCAGCACCCTTAGAGGGGCCAACGTCCTGACTTTC. Drawing the rest from reference TRBV19 and TRBJ2-6, the complete variable domain is DGGITQSPKYLFRKEGQNVTLSCEQNLNHDAMYWYRQDPGQGLRLIYYSQIVNDFQKGDIAEGYSVSREKKESFPLTVTSAQKNPTAFYLCASTLRGANVLTFGAGSRLTVL.

This clonotype was counted between two and nine times. The chain uses TRBV12-3 or TRBV12-4 and TRBJ2-3; 10 bases match TRBD2. This CDR3 spans 14 amino acids. Trimming took 6 bases from V and 3 from J; bases not matched to a gene: 3. CDR3 coding DNA: TGTGCCAGCAGGGAACTAGCGGGGACAGATACGCAGTATTTT. Translating gives CASRELAGTDTQYF.